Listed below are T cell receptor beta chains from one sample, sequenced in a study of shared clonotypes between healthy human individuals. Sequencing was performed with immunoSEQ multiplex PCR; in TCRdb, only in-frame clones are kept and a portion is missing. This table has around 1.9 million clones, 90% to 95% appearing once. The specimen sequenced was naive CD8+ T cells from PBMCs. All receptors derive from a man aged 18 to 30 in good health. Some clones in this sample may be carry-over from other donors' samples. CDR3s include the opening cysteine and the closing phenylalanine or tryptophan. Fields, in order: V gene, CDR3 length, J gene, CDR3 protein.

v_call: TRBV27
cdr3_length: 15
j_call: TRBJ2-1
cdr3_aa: CASGDRGPSYNEQFF

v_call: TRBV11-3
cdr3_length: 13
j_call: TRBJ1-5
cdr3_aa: CASSLTGVEPQHF

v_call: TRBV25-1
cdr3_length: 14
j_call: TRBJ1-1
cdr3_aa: CASRVDSRYAEAFF

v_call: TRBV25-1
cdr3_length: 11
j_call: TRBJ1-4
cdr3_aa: CASSFRTELFF

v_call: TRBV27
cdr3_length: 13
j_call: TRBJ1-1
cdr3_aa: CAAQVGGGTEAFF

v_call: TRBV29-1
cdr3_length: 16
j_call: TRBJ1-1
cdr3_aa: CSVSPQGTPMNTEAFF

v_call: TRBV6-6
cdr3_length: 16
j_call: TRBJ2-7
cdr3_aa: CASTPVTGTGAREQYF

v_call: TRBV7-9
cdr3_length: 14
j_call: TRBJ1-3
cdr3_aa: CASSQTGAGNTIYF

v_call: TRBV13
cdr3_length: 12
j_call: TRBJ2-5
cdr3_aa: CASSLGSETQYF

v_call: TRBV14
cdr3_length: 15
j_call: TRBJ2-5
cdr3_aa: CASSPLIAAGETQYF

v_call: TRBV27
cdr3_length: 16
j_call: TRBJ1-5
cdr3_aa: CASSPLDSFRNQPQHF

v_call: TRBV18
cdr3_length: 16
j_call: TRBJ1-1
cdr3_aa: CASSPERLTGRTEAFF

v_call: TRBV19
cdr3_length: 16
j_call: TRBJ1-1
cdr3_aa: CASSIWGRRFETEAFF

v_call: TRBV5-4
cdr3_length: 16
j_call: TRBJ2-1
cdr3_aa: CASSSLREVTYNEQFF

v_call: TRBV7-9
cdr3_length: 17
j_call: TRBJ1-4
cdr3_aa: CASSGEITAAGSEKLFF

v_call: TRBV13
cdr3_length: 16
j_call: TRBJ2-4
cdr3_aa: CASSLGTGLGKNIQYF

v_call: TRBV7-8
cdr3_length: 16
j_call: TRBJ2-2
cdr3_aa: CASTLSGGANTGELFF

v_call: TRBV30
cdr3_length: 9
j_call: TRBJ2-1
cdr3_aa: CASGTIGFF

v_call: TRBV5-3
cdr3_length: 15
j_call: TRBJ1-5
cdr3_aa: CARSSRDRANQPQHF

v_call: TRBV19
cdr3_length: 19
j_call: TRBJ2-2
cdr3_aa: CASSIPELAGRNPTGELFF

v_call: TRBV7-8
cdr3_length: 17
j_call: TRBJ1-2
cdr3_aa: CASSLVPGTSFNYGYTF

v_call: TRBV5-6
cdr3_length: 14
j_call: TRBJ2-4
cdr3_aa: CASSPHPRRDIQYF

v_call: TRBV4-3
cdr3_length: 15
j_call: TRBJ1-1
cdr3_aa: CASSQDLRVSTEAFF

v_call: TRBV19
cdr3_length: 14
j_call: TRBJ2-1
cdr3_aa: CASSIWDSYNEQFF

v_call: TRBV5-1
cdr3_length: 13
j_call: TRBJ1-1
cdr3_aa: CASSLGGHTEAFF

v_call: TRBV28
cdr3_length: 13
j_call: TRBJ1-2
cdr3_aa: CASSWDSSYGYTF

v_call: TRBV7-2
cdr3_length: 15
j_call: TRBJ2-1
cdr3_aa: CASSLGGLADNEQFF

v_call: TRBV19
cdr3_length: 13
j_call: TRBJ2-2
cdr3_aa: CASSEGLAGELFF

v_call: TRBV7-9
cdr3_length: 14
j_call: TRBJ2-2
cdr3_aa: CASTRGTPTGELFF

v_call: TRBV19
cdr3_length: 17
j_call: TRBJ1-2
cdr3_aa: CASSIRTSGQVLYGYTF

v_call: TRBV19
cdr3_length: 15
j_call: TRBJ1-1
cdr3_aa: CASQPDRGRVTEAFF

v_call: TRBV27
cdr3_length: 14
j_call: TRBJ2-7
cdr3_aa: CASSLLASGHEQYF

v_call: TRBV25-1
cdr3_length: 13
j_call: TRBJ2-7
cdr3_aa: CASSEVGSYEQYF

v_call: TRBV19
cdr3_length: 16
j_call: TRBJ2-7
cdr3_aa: CASSTPGTAALYEQYF

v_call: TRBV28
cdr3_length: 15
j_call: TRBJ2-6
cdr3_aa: CASRGPGSGANVLTF

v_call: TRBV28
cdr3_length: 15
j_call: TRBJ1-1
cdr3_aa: CASSFGAGGGTEAFF

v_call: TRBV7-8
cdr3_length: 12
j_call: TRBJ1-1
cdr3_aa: CASSLTNTEAFF

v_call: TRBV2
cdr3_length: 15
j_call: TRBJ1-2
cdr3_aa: CASSEAFGGFYGYTF

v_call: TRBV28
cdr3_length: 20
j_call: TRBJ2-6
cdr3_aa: CASSLIGFWDKNSGANVLTF

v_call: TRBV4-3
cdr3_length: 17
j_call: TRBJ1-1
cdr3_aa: CASSPAAGTLLNTEAFF

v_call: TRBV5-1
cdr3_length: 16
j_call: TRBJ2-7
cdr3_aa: CASSLPSSGGSYEQYF

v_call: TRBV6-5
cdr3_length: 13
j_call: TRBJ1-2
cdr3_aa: CASSYRTGHGYTF

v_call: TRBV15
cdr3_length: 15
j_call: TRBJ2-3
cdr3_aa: CATSRGGRVTDTQYF